The rows below give T cell receptor beta chains drawn from one sample of a study of T cell responses to AZD1222 COVID-19 vaccine. Generated by immunoSEQ multiplex PCR, the TCRdb table keeps only in-frame clones and is missing some. The sample has roughly 150,000 clones; around 92% are singletons. Specimen: peripheral blood, collected 28 days after the second AZD1222 dose. Receptors originate from an adult who received the AZD1222 COVID-19 vaccine. The CDR3 runs from the conserved cysteine through the conserved F or W. D genes are given only for firm matches. For some rows the clone size is stated as once, few or many, or as a class when expanded; others skip it.

d_call,clone_size,v_call,j_call,cdr3_aa,cdr3_nt
-,-,TRBV4-2,TRBJ2-7,CASSQEGQSYEQYF,TGTGCCAGCAGCCAAGAAGGACAGTCCTACGAGCAGTACTTC
-,-,TRBV5-8,TRBJ1-5,CASSPRVNQPQHF,TGTGCCAGCAGCCCCAGGGTTAATCAGCCCCAGCATTTT
-,-,TRBV7-9,TRBJ1-2,CASSRVWAGAANYGYTF,TGTGCCAGCAGCCGAGTGTGGGCAGGGGCGGCTAACTATGGCTACACCTTC
-,once,TRBV7-9,TRBJ1-4,CASSLRGVSEKLFF,TGTGCCAGCAGCTTGCGGGGGGTATCTGAAAAACTGTTTTTT
TRBD1,-,TRBV29-1,TRBJ1-2,CSVVDRGFGYTF,TGCAGCGTGGTTGACAGGGGATTTGGCTACACCTTC
TRBD1,-,TRBV6-5,TRBJ1-3,CASRPTTGEGNTIYF,TGTGCCAGCAGACCAACGACAGGGGAGGGAAACACCATATATTTT
-,once,TRBV5-1,TRBJ2-7,CASSTGQTAYEQYF,TGCGCCAGCAGCACCGGACAGACAGCCTACGAGCAGTACTTC
TRBD1,-,TRBV10-3,TRBJ1-4,CAVSDVGTGEEKLFF,TGTGCCGTCAGTGATGTAGGAACAGGGGAAGAAAAACTGTTTTTT
-,-,TRBV7-2,TRBJ1-3,CASSSGLWVNSGNTIYF,TGTGCCAGCAGCTCGGGGCTGTGGGTAAATTCCGGAAACACCATATATTTT
-,-,TRBV9,TRBJ2-3,CASSVDWRDTQYF,TGTGCCAGCAGCGTAGATTGGAGAGATACGCAGTATTTT
TRBD1,-,TRBV6-5,TRBJ1-2,CASSYTGGIYGYTF,TGTGCCAGCAGTTACACAGGGGGGATCTATGGCTACACCTTC
TRBD1,-,TRBV6-6,TRBJ1-4,CASSRRGTANEKLFF,TGTGCCAGCAGCCGACGCGGGACAGCAAATGAAAAACTGTTTTTT
TRBD2,-,TRBV5-1,TRBJ2-1,CASSVLAGTNEQFF,TGCGCCAGCAGTGTACTAGCGGGGACCAATGAGCAGTTCTTC
-,-,TRBV2,TRBJ1-1,CASRKLDTEAFF,TGTGCCAGCAGAAAGTTGGACACTGAAGCTTTCTTT
-,-,TRBV3-1/TRBV3-2,TRBJ1-2,CASSQDIRAPYGYTF,TGTGCCAGCAGCCAAGATATAAGGGCGCCGTATGGCTACACCTTC
-,-,TRBV6-1,TRBJ1-6,CASSEEDPAQHNSPLHF,TGTGCCAGCAGTGAAGAGGACCCCGCCCAACATAATTCACCCCTCCACTTT
-,-,TRBV4-1,TRBJ2-1,CASSQDRQSNEQFF,TGCGCCAGCAGCCAAGACAGACAGTCGAATGAGCAGTTCTTC
-,once,TRBV5-4,TRBJ2-2,CASSAGMAATGELFF,TGTGCCAGCAGCGCAGGGATGGCGGCGACCGGGGAGCTGTTTTTT
-,-,TRBV5-8,TRBJ2-7,CASSLVASGPGEQYF,TGTGCCAGCAGCTTGGTAGCGTCCGGGCCAGGCGAGCAGTACTTC
-,-,TRBV27,TRBJ1-2,CASSQDSGGDGYTF,TGTGCCAGCAGTCAAGACTCGGGGGGGGACGGCTACACCTTC